Listed below are T cell receptor beta chains from one sample, sequenced in a study of long-term antiretroviral therapy in people with HIV. Profiling relied on immunoSEQ multiplex PCR, and the TCRdb table lists in-frame clones only, not all of them. This sample has about 30,000 clones, with around 83% found just once. Sequenced material: unsorted PBMCs, taken just over 2.7 years before starting antiretroviral therapy. The receptors come from a woman younger than 45 with HIV. The CDR3 runs from the conserved cysteine through the conserved F or W. A D gene is named only where the DNA matches it firmly. Where a row states a size, it is once, few, many or the class of an expanded clone; other rows omit it.

v_gene: TRBV6-5; j_gene: TRBJ1-6; d_gene: TRBD1; abundance: -; CDR3nt: TGTGCCAGCAGTTACTCGTACAGGGGGTCTTCACCCCTCCACTTT; CDR3aa: CASSYSYRGSSPLHF
v_gene: TRBV6-5; j_gene: TRBJ2-7; d_gene: -; abundance: -; CDR3nt: TGTGCCAGCACCCGCCGGGCACGCGGAGACGAGCAGTACTTC; CDR3aa: CASTRRARGDEQYF
v_gene: TRBV5-4; j_gene: TRBJ2-5; d_gene: -; abundance: -; CDR3nt: TGTGCCAGCAGCTTATCGAAGACAGAGTTTAGGACCCAGTACTTC; CDR3aa: CASSLSKTEFRTQYF
v_gene: TRBV2; j_gene: TRBJ1-5; d_gene: TRBD1; abundance: -; CDR3nt: TGTGCCAGCAGGCGGAGGACAGGGGGAAATCAGCCCCAGCATTTT; CDR3aa: CASRRRTGGNQPQHF
v_gene: TRBV5-1; j_gene: TRBJ2-3; d_gene: -; abundance: -; CDR3nt: TGCGCCAGCAGCGCTACCAGGGCAGCCGCGGGAGATACGCAGTATTTT; CDR3aa: CASSATRAAAGDTQYF
v_gene: TRBV9; j_gene: TRBJ1-4; d_gene: -; abundance: -; CDR3nt: TGTGCCAGCAGCAGAGTGGGCACAACTAATGAAAAACTGTTTTTT; CDR3aa: CASSRVGTTNEKLFF
v_gene: TRBV19; j_gene: TRBJ1-3; d_gene: -; abundance: once; CDR3nt: TGTGCCAGTAGTAGGACCCCGGGCGGCTTCTCTGGAAACACCATATATTTT; CDR3aa: CASSRTPGGFSGNTIYF
v_gene: TRBV6-5; j_gene: TRBJ2-3; d_gene: -; abundance: -; CDR3nt: TGTGCCAGCAGCCGCATAGTGGGAACAGATACGCAGTATTTT; CDR3aa: CASSRIVGTDTQYF
v_gene: TRBV2; j_gene: TRBJ2-5; d_gene: -; abundance: -; CDR3nt: TGTGCCAGCTGGGATACAAGGGGGGGAAAGGAGACCCAGTACTTC; CDR3aa: CASWDTRGGKETQYF
v_gene: TRBV7-9; j_gene: TRBJ1-6; d_gene: -; abundance: -; CDR3nt: TGTGCCAGCAGAAGCGACATCGATAATTCACCCCTCCACTTT; CDR3aa: CASRSDIDNSPLHF
v_gene: TRBV10-2; j_gene: TRBJ1-1; d_gene: -; abundance: -; CDR3nt: TGCGCCAGCAGTAAAGCTTTCGATCGCACTGAAGCTTTCTTT; CDR3aa: CASSKAFDRTEAFF
v_gene: TRBV27; j_gene: TRBJ2-3; d_gene: -; abundance: -; CDR3nt: TGTGCCAGCAGTACAGAAAGGGGACCTAGCACAGATACGCAGTATTTT; CDR3aa: CASSTERGPSTDTQYF
v_gene: TRBV27; j_gene: TRBJ1-6; d_gene: -; abundance: -; CDR3nt: TGTGCCAGCACCCCCGGGGGAGTAAAAAATTCACCCCTCCACTTT; CDR3aa: CASTPGGVKNSPLHF
v_gene: TRBV5-1; j_gene: TRBJ2-3; d_gene: -; abundance: -; CDR3nt: TGCGCCAGCAGCTTGGAGGGGGATACGCAGTATTTT; CDR3aa: CASSLEGDTQYF
v_gene: TRBV6-1; j_gene: TRBJ1-6; d_gene: -; abundance: -; CDR3nt: TGTGCCAGCAGACAAGGTTATAATTCACCCCTCCACTTT; CDR3aa: CASRQGYNSPLHF
v_gene: TRBV6-5; j_gene: TRBJ1-2; d_gene: -; abundance: -; CDR3nt: TGTGCCAGCAGTTACCCCAATGGCCCGCCGGATGGCTACACCTTC; CDR3aa: CASSYPNGPPDGYTF
v_gene: TRBV7-3; j_gene: TRBJ2-3; d_gene: -; abundance: few; CDR3nt: TGTGCCAGCAGCTTAACGTTACCGGGGACGGCTCTCCCGCAGTATTTT; CDR3aa: CASSLTLPGTALPQYF
v_gene: TRBV6-1; j_gene: TRBJ2-1; d_gene: -; abundance: once; CDR3nt: TGTGCCAGCAGTGAACTCCAGGGGTCAAAATTCGGTGAATACAATGAGCAGTTCTTC; CDR3aa: CASSELQGSKFGEYNEQFF
v_gene: TRBV30; j_gene: TRBJ2-5; d_gene: -; abundance: once; CDR3nt: TGTGCCTGGGCTCGCGGGACTCCGGAGACCCAGTACTTC; CDR3aa: CAWARGTPETQYF
v_gene: TRBV5-1; j_gene: TRBJ1-2; d_gene: TRBD1; abundance: -; CDR3nt: TGCGCCAGCAGCTTGGCTTCAGGGGGCGGCGGCTACACCTTC; CDR3aa: CASSLASGGGGYTF
v_gene: TRBV5-1; j_gene: TRBJ1-1; d_gene: -; abundance: few; CDR3nt: TGCGCCAGCAGCTTGCCGGACTCCTCGTTCACTGAAGCTTTCTTT; CDR3aa: CASSLPDSSFTEAFF
v_gene: TRBV6-6; j_gene: TRBJ1-4; d_gene: -; abundance: -; CDR3nt: TGTGCCAGCAGTGCTTTGGGGGGTCGGAGTGAAAAACTGTTTTTT; CDR3aa: CASSALGGRSEKLFF
v_gene: TRBV4-1; j_gene: TRBJ1-4; d_gene: -; abundance: -; CDR3nt: TGCGCCAGCAGGTCGGGGGGTGCGGGGACTAATGAAAAACTGTTTTTT; CDR3aa: CASRSGGAGTNEKLFF
v_gene: TRBV10-3; j_gene: TRBJ2-5; d_gene: TRBD2; abundance: -; CDR3nt: TGTGCCATCAGTGACCGATCGGGAGCGGGGGGACAAGAGACCCAGTACTTC; CDR3aa: CAISDRSGAGGQETQYF
v_gene: TRBV5-1; j_gene: TRBJ2-2; d_gene: -; abundance: -; CDR3nt: TGCGCCAGCAGCTCTTACAGGGACCCGAACACCGGGGAGCTGTTTTTT; CDR3aa: CASSSYRDPNTGELFF
v_gene: TRBV6-1; j_gene: TRBJ1-5; d_gene: TRBD1; abundance: -; CDR3nt: TGTGCCAGCAGTGGATCCAGGGGGTATAGCAATCAGCCCCAGCATTTT; CDR3aa: CASSGSRGYSNQPQHF
v_gene: TRBV5-5; j_gene: TRBJ2-6; d_gene: -; abundance: -; CDR3nt: TGTGCCAGCAGTGGGGCGCGTGGGGCCAACGTCCTGACTTTC; CDR3aa: CASSGARGANVLTF
v_gene: TRBV5-1; j_gene: TRBJ2-5; d_gene: -; abundance: -; CDR3nt: TGCGCCAGCAGCTTATATCGGGGACAAGAGACCCAGTACTTC; CDR3aa: CASSLYRGQETQYF
v_gene: TRBV7-9; j_gene: TRBJ1-1; d_gene: -; abundance: -; CDR3nt: TGTGCCAGCAGCTCTGGACTGAGGGGCACTGAAGCTTTCTTT; CDR3aa: CASSSGLRGTEAFF
v_gene: TRBV7-2; j_gene: TRBJ2-5; d_gene: -; abundance: -; CDR3nt: TGTGCCAGCAGCTTAGATGGACGTAGGGGGGAGACCCAGTACTTC; CDR3aa: CASSLDGRRGETQYF
v_gene: TRBV18; j_gene: TRBJ1-4; d_gene: -; abundance: -; CDR3nt: TGTGCCAGCTCAACCTCGAACGTGGGTGAAAAACTGTTTTTT; CDR3aa: CASSTSNVGEKLFF
v_gene: TRBV7-7; j_gene: TRBJ2-5; d_gene: -; abundance: -; CDR3nt: TGTGCCAGCAGCGTAAGGGACTCCAGGCAAGAGACCCAGTACTTC; CDR3aa: CASSVRDSRQETQYF